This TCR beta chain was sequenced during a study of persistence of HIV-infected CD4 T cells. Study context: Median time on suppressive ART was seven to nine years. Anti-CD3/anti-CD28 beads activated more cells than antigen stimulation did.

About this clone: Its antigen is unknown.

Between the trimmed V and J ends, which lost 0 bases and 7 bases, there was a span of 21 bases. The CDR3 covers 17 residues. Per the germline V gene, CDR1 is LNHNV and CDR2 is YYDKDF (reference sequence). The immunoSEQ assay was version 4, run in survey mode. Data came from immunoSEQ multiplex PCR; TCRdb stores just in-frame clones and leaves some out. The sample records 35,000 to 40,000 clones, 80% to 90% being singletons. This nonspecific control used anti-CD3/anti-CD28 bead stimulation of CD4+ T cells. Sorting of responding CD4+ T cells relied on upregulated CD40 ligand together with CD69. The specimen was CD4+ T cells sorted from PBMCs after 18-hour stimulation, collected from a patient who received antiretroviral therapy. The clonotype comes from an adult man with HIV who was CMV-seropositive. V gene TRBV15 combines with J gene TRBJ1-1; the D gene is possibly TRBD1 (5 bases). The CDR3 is CATSREPWDFRDIEAFF. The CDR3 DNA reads TGTGCCACCAGCAGAGAGCCTTGGGACTTCAGGGATATTGAAGCTTTCTTT.